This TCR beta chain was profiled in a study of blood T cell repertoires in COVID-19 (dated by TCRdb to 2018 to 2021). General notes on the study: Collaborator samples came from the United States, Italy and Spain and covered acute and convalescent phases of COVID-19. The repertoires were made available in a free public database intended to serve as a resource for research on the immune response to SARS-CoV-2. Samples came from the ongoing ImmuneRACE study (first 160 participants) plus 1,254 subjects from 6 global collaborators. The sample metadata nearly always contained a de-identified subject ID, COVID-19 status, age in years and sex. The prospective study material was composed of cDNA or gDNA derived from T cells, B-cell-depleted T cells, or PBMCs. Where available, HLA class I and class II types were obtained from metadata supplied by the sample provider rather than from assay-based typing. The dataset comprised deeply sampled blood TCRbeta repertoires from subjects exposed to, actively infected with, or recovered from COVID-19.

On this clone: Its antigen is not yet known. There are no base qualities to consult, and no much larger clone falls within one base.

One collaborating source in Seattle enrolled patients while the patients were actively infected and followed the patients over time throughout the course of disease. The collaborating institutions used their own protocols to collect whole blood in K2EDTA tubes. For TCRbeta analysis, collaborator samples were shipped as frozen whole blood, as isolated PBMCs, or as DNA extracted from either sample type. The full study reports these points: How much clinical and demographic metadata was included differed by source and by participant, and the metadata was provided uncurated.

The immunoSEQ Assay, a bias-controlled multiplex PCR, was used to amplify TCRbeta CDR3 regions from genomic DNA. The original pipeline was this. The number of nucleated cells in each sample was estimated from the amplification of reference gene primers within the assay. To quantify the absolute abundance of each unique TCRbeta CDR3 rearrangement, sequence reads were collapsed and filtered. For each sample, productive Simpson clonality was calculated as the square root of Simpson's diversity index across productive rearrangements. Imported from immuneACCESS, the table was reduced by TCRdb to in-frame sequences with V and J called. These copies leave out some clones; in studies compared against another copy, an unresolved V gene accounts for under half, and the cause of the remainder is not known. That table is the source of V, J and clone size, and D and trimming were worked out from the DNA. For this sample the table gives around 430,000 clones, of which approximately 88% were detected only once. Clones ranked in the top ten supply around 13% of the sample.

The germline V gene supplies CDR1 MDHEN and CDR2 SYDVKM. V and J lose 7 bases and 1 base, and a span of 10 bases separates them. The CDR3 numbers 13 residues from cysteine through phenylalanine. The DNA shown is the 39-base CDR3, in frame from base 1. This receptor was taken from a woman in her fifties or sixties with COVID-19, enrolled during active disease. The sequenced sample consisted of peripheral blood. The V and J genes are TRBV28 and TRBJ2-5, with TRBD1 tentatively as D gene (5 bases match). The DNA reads TGTGCCAGCAAAAGGGGCTTCCAAGAGACCCAGTACTTC. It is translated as CASKRGFQETQYF.